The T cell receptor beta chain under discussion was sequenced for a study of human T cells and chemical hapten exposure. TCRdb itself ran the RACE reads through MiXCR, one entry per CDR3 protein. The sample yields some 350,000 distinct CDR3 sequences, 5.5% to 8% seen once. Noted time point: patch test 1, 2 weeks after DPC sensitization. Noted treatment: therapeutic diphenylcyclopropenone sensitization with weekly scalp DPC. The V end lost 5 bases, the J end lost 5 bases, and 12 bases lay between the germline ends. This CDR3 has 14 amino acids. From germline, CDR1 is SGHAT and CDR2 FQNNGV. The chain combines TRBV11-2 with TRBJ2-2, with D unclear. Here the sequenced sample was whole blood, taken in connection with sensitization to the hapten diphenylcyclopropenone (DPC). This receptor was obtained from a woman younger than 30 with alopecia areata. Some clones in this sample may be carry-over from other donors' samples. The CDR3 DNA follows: TGTGCCAGCAGCCCCCTGGGCGGTACCGGGGAGCTGTTTTTT. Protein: CASSPLGGTGELFF.